A selection of T cell receptor beta chains follows, all from one sample in a study of identical twins. TCRdb reanalysed the 5' RACE reads using MiXCR and keeps one entry per CDR3 protein. The table shows about 450,000 distinct CDR3 sequences, with about 18% occurring only once. Sequencing was carried out using naive T cells sorted from blood. These receptors were obtained from a man aged 50-60 years in good health. CDR3s include the opening cysteine and the closing phenylalanine or tryptophan. Fields, in order: V gene, J gene, D gene, clone size, CDR3 DNA, CDR3 protein. A D gene is named only where the DNA matches it firmly. Clone sizes are given selectively: once, few, many, or a class where the clone is expanded.

V: TRBV6-5
J: TRBJ1-2
D: -
size: -
DNA: TGTGCCAGCAGTTACCAGGCAGACATTCTCTATGGCTACACCTTC
CDR3: CASSYQADILYGYTF

V: TRBV20-1
J: TRBJ2-3
D: -
size: many
DNA: TGCAGTCAAAAGGTGGGCGGAACAGATACGCAGTATTTT
CDR3: CSQKVGGTDTQYF

V: TRBV20-1
J: TRBJ1-2
D: TRBD1
size: -
DNA: TGCAGTGCTAGAGATTGGGGACAGCCAACTAACTATGGCTACACCTTC
CDR3: CSARDWGQPTNYGYTF

V: TRBV6-5
J: TRBJ2-5
D: TRBD1
size: -
DNA: TGTGCCAGCAGTTACTCACAGGGGGGCCAAGAGACCCAGTACTTC
CDR3: CASSYSQGGQETQYF

V: TRBV12-3/TRBV12-4
J: TRBJ1-2
D: TRBD1
size: few
DNA: TGTGCCAGCAGTTTAGGCCAGGGGGTCAACGGCTACACCTTC
CDR3: CASSLGQGVNGYTF

V: TRBV6-2/TRBV6-3
J: TRBJ2-1
D: -
size: few
DNA: TGTGCCAGCAGTTCCCCCGGGCCTGAGCAGTTCTTC
CDR3: CASSSPGPEQFF

V: TRBV9
J: TRBJ2-1
D: TRBD2
size: many
DNA: TGTGCCAGCAGTGCGACTAGCGGGAGTGACAATGAGCAGTTCTTC
CDR3: CASSATSGSDNEQFF

V: TRBV20-1
J: TRBJ1-3
D: TRBD1
size: -
DNA: TGCAGTGCTAGAGCAGGGGGCAGTGGAAACACCATATATTTT
CDR3: CSARAGGSGNTIYF

V: TRBV4-3
J: TRBJ2-1
D: TRBD1
size: -
DNA: TGCGCCAGCAGCCAAGAACAGGGGGGATACAATGAGCAGTTCTTC
CDR3: CASSQEQGGYNEQFF

V: TRBV10-3
J: TRBJ1-1
D: -
size: -
DNA: TGTGCCATCAGTGAGTGGGGGGCGGACACTGAAGCTTTCTTT
CDR3: CAISEWGADTEAFF

V: TRBV20-1
J: TRBJ2-3
D: TRBD2
size: many
DNA: TGCAGTGCTAAGGTTTCGGGACTAGCGTACACAGATACGCAGTATTTT
CDR3: CSAKVSGLAYTDTQYF

V: TRBV27
J: TRBJ2-7
D: TRBD1
size: many
DNA: TGTGCCAGCAGTTTAAGACAGGGGGTAGGAGAGCAGTACTTC
CDR3: CASSLRQGVGEQYF

V: TRBV5-6
J: TRBJ2-3
D: -
size: -
DNA: TGTGCCAGCAGCTTGGACAGCCTTCCAGCAACAGATACGCAGTATTTT
CDR3: CASSLDSLPATDTQYF

V: TRBV25-1
J: TRBJ1-1
D: -
size: few
DNA: TGTGCCAGCAGTGCCTTCAGCTGGAACACTGAAGCTTTCTTT
CDR3: CASSAFSWNTEAFF

V: TRBV6-1
J: TRBJ1-1
D: -
size: few
DNA: TGTGCCAGCAGCCCTGGACAAACCATGAACACTGAAGCTTTCTTT
CDR3: CASSPGQTMNTEAFF

V: TRBV7-2
J: TRBJ1-5
D: TRBD1
size: many
DNA: TGTGCCAGCAGCCCCGGACAGGGTAAGAATCAGCCCCAGCATTTT
CDR3: CASSPGQGKNQPQHF

V: TRBV7-9
J: TRBJ2-7
D: -
size: few
DNA: TGTGCCAGCAGCCGCCGGGACCCTCGGGAGCAGTACTTC
CDR3: CASSRRDPREQYF

V: TRBV6-1
J: TRBJ1-6
D: -
size: many
DNA: TGTGCCACCCAACCCCCGGGAAAGAATTCACCCCTCCACTTT
CDR3: CATQPPGKNSPLHF

V: TRBV12-3/TRBV12-4
J: TRBJ1-2
D: -
size: once
DNA: TGTGCCAGCAGTTTCCCCCCTGGGCAGGGGTTTGGCTACACCTTC
CDR3: CASSFPPGQGFGYTF

V: TRBV7-2
J: TRBJ2-7
D: -
size: -
DNA: TGTGCCAGCAGCCTCAGCGGGCCCTACTCCTACGAGCAGTACTTC
CDR3: CASSLSGPYSYEQYF

V: TRBV15
J: TRBJ2-7
D: TRBD1
size: -
DNA: TGTGCCACCAGCAGAACCCGGGACAGGAGCTCCTACGAGCAGTACTTC
CDR3: CATSRTRDRSSYEQYF

V: TRBV27
J: TRBJ1-1
D: TRBD1
size: -
DNA: TGTGCCAGCAGTTCCAGGACAGGGGGGTTTTATACTGAAGCTTTCTTT
CDR3: CASSSRTGGFYTEAFF

V: TRBV5-1
J: TRBJ2-5
D: -
size: many
DNA: TGCGCCAGCAGCGTGGGACGAGGGCCAGTCCAAGAGACCCAGTACTTC
CDR3: CASSVGRGPVQETQYF

V: TRBV12-3/TRBV12-4
J: TRBJ1-1
D: -
size: few
DNA: TGTGCCAGCAGGTCTACAGGTGCCACTGAAGCTTTCTTT
CDR3: CASRSTGATEAFF

V: TRBV7-9
J: TRBJ2-3
D: -
size: many
DNA: TGTGCCAGCAACTTCGGAGGGACAGTTAGCACAGATACGCAGTATTTT
CDR3: CASNFGGTVSTDTQYF

V: TRBV28
J: TRBJ1-2
D: TRBD1
size: -
DNA: TGTGCCAGCAGTTTAGTGCTGGGACAGGGTGATGGCTACACCTTC
CDR3: CASSLVLGQGDGYTF

V: TRBV12-3/TRBV12-4
J: TRBJ1-5
D: TRBD1
size: many
DNA: TGTGCCAGCAGTTCGGGACAGAACCAGCCCCAGCATTTT
CDR3: CASSSGQNQPQHF

V: TRBV19
J: TRBJ2-7
D: TRBD2
size: -
DNA: TGTGCCAGTAGTCCATGGGCTAGCGGGACGGACTACGAGCAGTACTTC
CDR3: CASSPWASGTDYEQYF

V: TRBV3-1
J: TRBJ1-1
D: -
size: -
DNA: TGTGCCAGCAGCCAGGCTTACCGGGGCACTGAAGCTTTCTTT
CDR3: CASSQAYRGTEAFF

V: TRBV20-1
J: TRBJ2-3
D: -
size: few
DNA: TGCAGTGCACGGATAGACAGGCATCCATCCTTCACGCAGTATTTT
CDR3: CSARIDRHPSFTQYF

V: TRBV7-9
J: TRBJ2-2
D: TRBD1
size: few
DNA: TGTGCCAGCAGCTTAGTCATACAGGGGGCGAACACCGGGGAGCTGTTTTTT
CDR3: CASSLVIQGANTGELFF

V: TRBV2
J: TRBJ1-4
D: -
size: -
DNA: TGTGCCAGCAGTCGTCGGATCTTCTCGGGGGAAAAACTGTTTTTT
CDR3: CASSRRIFSGEKLFF

V: TRBV11-2
J: TRBJ2-5
D: -
size: -
DNA: TGTGCCAGCAGCCCCCGGAGGCCTACTGGGGAGACCCAGTACTTC
CDR3: CASSPRRPTGETQYF

V: TRBV4-1
J: TRBJ1-3
D: -
size: few
DNA: TGCGCCAGCAGCCAAGAACGTCTCTCTGGAAACACCATATATTTT
CDR3: CASSQERLSGNTIYF

V: TRBV7-2
J: TRBJ2-3
D: -
size: -
DNA: TGTGCCAGCAGCTTACGTATCTTAGCGATAGATACGCAGTATTTT
CDR3: CASSLRILAIDTQYF

V: TRBV20-1
J: TRBJ2-2
D: TRBD1
size: few
DNA: TGCAGTGCTAGGAGACAGGGGAACACCGGGGAGCTGTTTTTT
CDR3: CSARRQGNTGELFF

V: TRBV12-3/TRBV12-4
J: TRBJ1-2
D: -
size: -
DNA: TGTGCCAGCAGTCGCCTCAGGGTTGATGGCTACACCTTC
CDR3: CASSRLRVDGYTF

V: TRBV10-2
J: TRBJ1-4
D: -
size: few
DNA: TGCGCCAGCAGTGATACGGACCTTATGTTTTTT
CDR3: CASSDTDLMFF

V: TRBV4-2
J: TRBJ2-5
D: -
size: -
DNA: TGTGCCAGCAGCCAAGAAGCCGGGGCCGGCAGGACCCAGTACTTC
CDR3: CASSQEAGAGRTQYF

V: TRBV4-2
J: TRBJ2-5
D: TRBD2
size: -
DNA: TGTGCCAGCAGCCAAGAACCCGGGACTAGGCAGACCCAGTACTTC
CDR3: CASSQEPGTRQTQYF

V: TRBV15
J: TRBJ2-2
D: -
size: once
DNA: TGTGCCACCAGCACCGAAAACACCGGGGAGCTGTTTTTT
CDR3: CATSTENTGELFF

V: TRBV5-1
J: TRBJ2-7
D: TRBD1
size: few
DNA: TGCGCCAGCAGCTATCGGACAGGGGGCACCTACGAGCAGTACTTC
CDR3: CASSYRTGGTYEQYF

V: TRBV7-2
J: TRBJ1-1
D: -
size: few
DNA: TGTGCCAGCAGCTTAGCAGTTGGGACGACCACTGAAGCTTTCTTT
CDR3: CASSLAVGTTTEAFF

V: TRBV6-2/TRBV6-3
J: TRBJ2-1
D: -
size: many
DNA: TGTGCCAGCAGTTACTGGGGACTTGCCGGCTCCTACAATGAGCAGTTCTTC
CDR3: CASSYWGLAGSYNEQFF

V: TRBV12-3/TRBV12-4
J: TRBJ2-7
D: -
size: few
DNA: TGTGCCAGCACCTTGACTATCAGGAATGAGCAGTACTTC
CDR3: CASTLTIRNEQYF

V: TRBV12-3/TRBV12-4
J: TRBJ1-3
D: -
size: many
DNA: TGTGCCAGCAGGAGAGGGTCGTCTGGAAACACCATATATTTT
CDR3: CASRRGSSGNTIYF

V: TRBV20-1
J: TRBJ1-3
D: TRBD1
size: few
DNA: TGCAGTGCCGCCGACAGGGGGTTGGGAAACACCATATATTTT
CDR3: CSAADRGLGNTIYF

V: TRBV10-3
J: TRBJ1-1
D: TRBD1
size: many
DNA: TGTGCCATCAGTACCAGGGGGCCGGGCACTGAAGCTTTCTTT
CDR3: CAISTRGPGTEAFF

V: TRBV5-5
J: TRBJ2-3
D: -
size: many
DNA: TGTGCCAGCACCCATGTGGCTGCTTCGAGCACAGATACGCAGTATTTT
CDR3: CASTHVAASSTDTQYF

V: TRBV15
J: TRBJ2-7
D: -
size: once
DNA: TGTGCCACCAGCAGGGGCGGCGAGCAGTACTTC
CDR3: CATSRGGEQYF

V: TRBV29-1
J: TRBJ1-1
D: -
size: many
DNA: TGCAGCGTTGCCTGGACTCCAAACACTGAAGCTTTCTTT
CDR3: CSVAWTPNTEAFF